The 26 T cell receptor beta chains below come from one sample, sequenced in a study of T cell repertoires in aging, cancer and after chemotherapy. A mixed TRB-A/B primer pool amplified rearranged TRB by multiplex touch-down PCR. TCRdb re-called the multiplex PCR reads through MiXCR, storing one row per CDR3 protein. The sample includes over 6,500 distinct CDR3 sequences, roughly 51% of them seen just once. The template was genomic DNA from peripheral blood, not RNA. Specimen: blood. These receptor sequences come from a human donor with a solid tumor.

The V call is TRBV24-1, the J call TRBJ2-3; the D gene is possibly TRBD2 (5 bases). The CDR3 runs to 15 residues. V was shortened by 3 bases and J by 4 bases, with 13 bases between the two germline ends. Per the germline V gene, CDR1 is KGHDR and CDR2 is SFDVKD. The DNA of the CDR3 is TGTGCCACCAGTGATCTCCCGTGGAGGTCAGATACGCAGTATTTT. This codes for CATSDLPWRSDTQYF.

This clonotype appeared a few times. In DNA, the CDR3 is TGTGCCAGAGGGGCAGGGAACACCGGGGAGCTGTTTTTT. It codes for CARGAGNTGELFF. The chain carries TRBV7-2 and TRBJ2-2; D might be TRBD1 (5 bases). The CDR3 loop spans 13 amino acids. CDR1 and CDR2 from the germline V gene are SGHTA and FQGNSA. The V and J ends lost 9 bases and 1 base respectively, with 9 bases between them.

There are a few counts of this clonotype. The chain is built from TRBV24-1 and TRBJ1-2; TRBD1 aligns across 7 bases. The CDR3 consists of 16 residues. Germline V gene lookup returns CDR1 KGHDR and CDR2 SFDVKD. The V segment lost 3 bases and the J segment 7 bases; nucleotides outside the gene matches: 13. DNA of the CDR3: TGTGCCACCAGTGATACTGACAGGGATGGGTTTGGTGGCTACACCTTC. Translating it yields CATSDTDRDGFGGYTF.

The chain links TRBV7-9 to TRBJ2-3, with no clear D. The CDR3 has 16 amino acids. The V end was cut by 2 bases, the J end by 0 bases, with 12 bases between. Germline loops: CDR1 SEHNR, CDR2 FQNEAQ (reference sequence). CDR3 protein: CASSLFPRPSTDTQYF. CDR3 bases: TGTGCCAGCAGCTTATTTCCCAGGCCGAGCACAGATACGCAGTATTTT.

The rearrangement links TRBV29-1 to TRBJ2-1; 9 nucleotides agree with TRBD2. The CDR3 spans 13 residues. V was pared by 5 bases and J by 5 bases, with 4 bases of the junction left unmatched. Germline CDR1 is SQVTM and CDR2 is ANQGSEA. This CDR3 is CSVIAGVDNEQFF. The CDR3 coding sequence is TGCAGCGTTATAGCGGGAGTGGACAATGAGCAGTTCTTC.

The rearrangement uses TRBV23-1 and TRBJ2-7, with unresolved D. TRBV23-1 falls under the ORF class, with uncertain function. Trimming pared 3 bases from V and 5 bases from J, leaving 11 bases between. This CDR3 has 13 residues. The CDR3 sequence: CASSHDLSHEQYF. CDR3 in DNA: TGCGCCAGCAGTCACGACCTAAGCCACGAGCAGTACTTC.

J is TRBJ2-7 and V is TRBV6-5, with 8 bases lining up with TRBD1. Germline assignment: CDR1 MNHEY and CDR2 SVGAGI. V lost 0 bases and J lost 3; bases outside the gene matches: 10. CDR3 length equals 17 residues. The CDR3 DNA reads TGTGCCAGCAGTTACTCCCTGACAGGGGTCGGTTACTACGAGCAGTACTTC. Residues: CASSYSLTGVGYYEQYF.

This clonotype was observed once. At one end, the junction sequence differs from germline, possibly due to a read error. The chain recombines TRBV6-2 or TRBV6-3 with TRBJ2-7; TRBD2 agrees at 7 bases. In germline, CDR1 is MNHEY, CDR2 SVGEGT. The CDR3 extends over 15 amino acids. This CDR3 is CASIYWASGFYEQYF. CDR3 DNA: TGTGCCAGCATTTACTGGGCTAGCGGTTTCTACGAGCAGTACTTC.

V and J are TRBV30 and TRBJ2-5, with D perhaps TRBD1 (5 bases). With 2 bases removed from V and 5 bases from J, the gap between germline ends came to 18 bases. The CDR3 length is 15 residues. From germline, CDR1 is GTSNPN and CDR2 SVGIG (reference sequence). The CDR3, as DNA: TGTGCCTGGAGTATTAGGGGTTGGTATCGGGAGACCCAGTACTTC. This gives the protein CAWSIRGWYRETQYF. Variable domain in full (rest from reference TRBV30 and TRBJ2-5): SQTIHQWPATLVQPVGSPLSLECTVEGTSNPNLYWYRQAAGRGLQLLFYSVGIGQISSEVPQNLSASRPQDRQFILSSKKLLLSDSGFYLCAWSIRGWYRETQYFGPGTRLLVL.

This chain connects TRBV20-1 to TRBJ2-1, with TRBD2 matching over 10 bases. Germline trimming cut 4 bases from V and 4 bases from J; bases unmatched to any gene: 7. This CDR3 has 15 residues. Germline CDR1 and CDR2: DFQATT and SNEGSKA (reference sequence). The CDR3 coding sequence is TGCAGTGCTACAAAACTAGCGGGAACTTACAATGAGCAGTTCTTC. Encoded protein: CSATKLAGTYNEQFF.

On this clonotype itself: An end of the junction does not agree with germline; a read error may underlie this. The CDR3 sequence is CASSPTGVTLMNTEAFF. CDR3 DNA sequence: TGTGCCAGCAGTCCCACAGGGGTTACGTTGATGAACACTGAAGCTTTCTTT. The rearrangement joins TRBV4-1 to TRBJ1-1; 7 bases line up with TRBD1. The CDR3 runs to 17 residues. The germline CDR1 and CDR2 sequences are MGHRA and YSYEKL.

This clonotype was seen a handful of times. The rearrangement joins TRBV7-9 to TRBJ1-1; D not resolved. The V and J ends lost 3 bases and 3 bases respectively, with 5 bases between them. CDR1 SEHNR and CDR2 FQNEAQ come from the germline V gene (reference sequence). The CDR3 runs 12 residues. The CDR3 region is CASSFSDTEAFF. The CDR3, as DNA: TGTGCCAGCAGCTTTTCTGACACTGAAGCTTTCTTT. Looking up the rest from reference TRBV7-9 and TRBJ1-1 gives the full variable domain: DTGVSQNPRHKITKRGQNVTFRCDPISEHNRLYWYRQTLGQGPEFLTYFQNEAQLEKSRLLSDRFSAERPKGSFSTLEIQRTEQGDSAMYLCASSFSDTEAFFGQGTRLTVV.

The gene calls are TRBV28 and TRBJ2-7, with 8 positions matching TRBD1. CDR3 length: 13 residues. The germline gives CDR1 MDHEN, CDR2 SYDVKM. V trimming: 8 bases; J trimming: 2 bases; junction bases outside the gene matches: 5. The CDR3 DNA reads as TGTGCCAGCCGGACACAGGGGGCCTACGAGCAGTACTTC. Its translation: CASRTQGAYEQYF.

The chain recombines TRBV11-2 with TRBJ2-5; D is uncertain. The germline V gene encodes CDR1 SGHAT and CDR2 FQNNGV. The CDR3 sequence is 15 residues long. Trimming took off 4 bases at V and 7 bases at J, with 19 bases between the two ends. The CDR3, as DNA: TGTGCCAGCAGCTCACACCGCCCGGCTCTGGGGACCCAGTACTTC. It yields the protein CASSSHRPALGTQYF.

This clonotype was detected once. CDR3 DNA sequence: TGCAGTGCTAGAGACGCTCGAGGGAGCAGTTACGAGCAGTACTTC. It yields the protein CSARDARGSSYEQYF. The chain recombines TRBV20-1 with TRBJ2-7, with D perhaps TRBD2 (5 bases). The CDR3 loop spans 15 amino acids. Trimming pared 0 bases from V and 4 bases from J, leaving 16 bases between. Looked up from germline, CDR1 is DFQATT and CDR2 is SNEGSKA (reference sequence).

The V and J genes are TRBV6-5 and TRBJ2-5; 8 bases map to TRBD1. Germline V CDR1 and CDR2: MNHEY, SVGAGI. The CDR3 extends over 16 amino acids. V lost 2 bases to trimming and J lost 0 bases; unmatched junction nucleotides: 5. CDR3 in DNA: TGTGCCAGCAGTTACCAAGACAGGGGAAACCAAGAGACCCAGTACTTC. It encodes CASSYQDRGNQETQYF.

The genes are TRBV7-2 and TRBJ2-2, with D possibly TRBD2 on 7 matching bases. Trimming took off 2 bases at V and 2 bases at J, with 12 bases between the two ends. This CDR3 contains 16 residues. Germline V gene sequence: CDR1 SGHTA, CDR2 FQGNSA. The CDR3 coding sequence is TGTGCCAGCAGCTTAAACGCGGGGGCCAACACCGGGGAGCTGTTTTTT. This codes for CASSLNAGANTGELFF.

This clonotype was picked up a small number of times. This CDR3 is CASNPAGTGNNQPQHF. CDR3 bases: TGTGCCAGTAATCCGGCCGGGACAGGTAACAATCAGCCCCAGCATTTT. The chain combines TRBV19 with TRBJ1-5; 8 positions agree with TRBD1. The junction had 11 bases not matched to a gene; V was cut back by 7 bases and J by 3 bases. The CDR3 runs 16 residues. The V gene's germline CDR1 is LNHDA and CDR2 SQIVND (reference sequence).

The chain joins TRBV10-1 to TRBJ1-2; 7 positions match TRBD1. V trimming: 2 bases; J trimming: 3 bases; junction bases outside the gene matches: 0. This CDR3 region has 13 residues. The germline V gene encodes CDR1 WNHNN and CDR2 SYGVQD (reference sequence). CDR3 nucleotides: TGCGCCAGCAGTGAGCAGGGGGACTATGGCTACACCTTC. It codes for CASSEQGDYGYTF.

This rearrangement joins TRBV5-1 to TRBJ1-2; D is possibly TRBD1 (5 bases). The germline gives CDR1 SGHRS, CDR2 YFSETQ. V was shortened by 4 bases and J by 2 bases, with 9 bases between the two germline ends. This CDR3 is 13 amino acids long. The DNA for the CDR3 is TGCGCCAGCAGCCCTGGGACCAACTATGGCTACACCTTC. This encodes CASSPGTNYGYTF.

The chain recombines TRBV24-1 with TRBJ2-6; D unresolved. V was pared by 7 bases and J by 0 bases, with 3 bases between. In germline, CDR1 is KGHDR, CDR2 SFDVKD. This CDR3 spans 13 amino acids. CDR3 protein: CATSPSGANVLTF. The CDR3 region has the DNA TGTGCCACCAGCCCCTCTGGGGCCAACGTCCTGACTTTC.

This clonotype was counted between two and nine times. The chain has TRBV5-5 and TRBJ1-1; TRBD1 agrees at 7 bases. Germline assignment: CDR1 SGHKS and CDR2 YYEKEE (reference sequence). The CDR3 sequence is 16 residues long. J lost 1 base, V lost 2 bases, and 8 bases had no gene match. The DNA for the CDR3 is TGTGCCAGCAGCTTCTCATCCGGGACAGCGAACACTGAAGCTTTCTTT. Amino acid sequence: CASSFSSGTANTEAFF.

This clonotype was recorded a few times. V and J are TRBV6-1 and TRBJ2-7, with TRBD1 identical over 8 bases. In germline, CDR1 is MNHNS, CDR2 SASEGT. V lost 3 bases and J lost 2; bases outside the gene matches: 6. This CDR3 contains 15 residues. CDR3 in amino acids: CASSDGQGAPYEQYF. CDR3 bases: TGTGCCAGCAGTGATGGACAGGGAGCACCCTACGAGCAGTACTTC.

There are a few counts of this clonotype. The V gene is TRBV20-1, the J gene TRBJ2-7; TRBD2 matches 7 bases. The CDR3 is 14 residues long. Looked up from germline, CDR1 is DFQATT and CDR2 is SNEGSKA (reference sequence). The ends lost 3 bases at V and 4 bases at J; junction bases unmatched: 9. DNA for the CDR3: TGCAGTGCTAGTCCCACTGGGGGGGTTTACGAGCAGTACTTC. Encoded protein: CSASPTGGVYEQYF.

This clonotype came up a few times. CDR3 loop: CASSHRDRSAEKLFF. Written as DNA, the CDR3 is TGTGCCAGCAGCCATAGGGACAGGTCGGCTGAAAAACTGTTTTTT. The V and J genes are TRBV7-9 and TRBJ1-4; 8 bases match TRBD1. The CDR3 loop spans 15 amino acids. Germline CDR1 and CDR2: SEHNR and FQNEAQ (reference sequence). Trimming took 5 bases from V and 7 from J; bases not matched to a gene: 9.

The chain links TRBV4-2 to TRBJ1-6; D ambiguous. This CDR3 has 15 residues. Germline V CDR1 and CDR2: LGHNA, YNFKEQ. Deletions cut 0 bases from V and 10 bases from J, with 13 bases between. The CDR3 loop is CASSQDLEAGSPLHF. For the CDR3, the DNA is TGTGCCAGCAGCCAAGATTTGGAAGCGGGATCACCCCTCCACTTT.